This is a list of T cell receptor beta chains from one sample in a study of T cell repertoires in cytomegalovirus infection. These receptors have no identified antigens. TCRdb recomputed calls from the reads with MiXCR, one row per CDR3 protein. The data hold fewer than 650,000 distinct CDR3 sequences, with about 40% observed a single time. The sample here was cultured PBMCs, taken from culture after CMV antigen stimulation. The receptors derive from a human donor in good health (CMV status not recorded). Some clones in this sample may be carry-over from other donors' samples. Both conserved end residues are part of each CDR3. D genes are given only for firm matches. Clone size is shown for a subset of rows, as once, few, many or a class of expanded clone.

d_gene	v_gene	abundance	j_gene	CDR3aa	CDR3nt
.	TRBV12-3/TRBV12-4	.	TRBJ1-5	CASIMGGGQPQHF	TGTGCCAGCATCATGGGGGGGGGTCAGCCCCAGCATTTT
.	TRBV6-8	.	TRBJ2-1	CASSYDRSYNEQFF	TGTGCCAGCAGTTACGACCGATCCTACAATGAGCAGTTCTTC
.	TRBV4-1	few	TRBJ2-1	CASSRSAGTLTNEQFF	TGCGCCAGCAGCCGTTCCGCCGGGACACTCACCAATGAGCAGTTCTTC
.	TRBV11-2	.	TRBJ1-1	CASKMSWGTEAFF	TGTGCCAGCAAAATGAGCTGGGGCACTGAAGCTTTCTTT
.	TRBV15	.	TRBJ2-7	CATSAGRPYEQYF	TGTGCCACCAGCGCAGGGCGTCCCTACGAGCAGTACTTC
.	TRBV4-2	.	TRBJ2-5	CASSQGAVAGEETQYF	TGTGCCAGCAGCCAAGGGGCAGTGGCAGGGGAGGAGACCCAGTACTTC
.	TRBV4-3	.	TRBJ2-3	CASSQESATTDTQYF	TGCGCCAGCAGCCAAGAAAGCGCGACCACAGATACGCAGTATTTT
.	TRBV7-2	.	TRBJ2-1	CASSPTPLYNEQFF	TGTGCCAGCAGCCCTACCCCCCTGTACAATGAGCAGTTCTTC
.	TRBV7-8	.	TRBJ2-4	CASSLRVGGRGENIQYF	TGTGCCAGCAGCTTAAGGGTGGGGGGGAGGGGGGAAAACATTCAGTACTTC
.	TRBV7-2	.	TRBJ2-2	CASRRGRAYRGPGELFF	TGTGCCAGCAGGCGTGGAAGGGCCTACCGGGGGCCCGGGGAGCTGTTTTTT
TRBD1	TRBV6-2/TRBV6-3	.	TRBJ1-6	CASTSGQGWNNSPLHF	TGTGCCAGTACCTCCGGACAGGGCTGGAATAATTCACCCCTCCACTTT
.	TRBV19	few	TRBJ1-5	CASGPVGRYSNQPQHF	TGTGCCAGTGGCCCGGTGGGGAGGTACAGCAATCAGCCCCAGCATTTT
.	TRBV6-6	.	TRBJ1-3	CASSYSGVNSGNTIYF	TGTGCCAGCAGTTACTCGGGAGTGAACTCTGGAAACACCATATATTTT
.	TRBV6-5	few	TRBJ2-7	CASRDPSYEQYF	TGTGCCAGCAGGGACCCCTCCTACGAGCAGTACTTC
.	TRBV10-3	few	TRBJ2-5	CAIRDKETQYF	TGTGCCATCAGGGACAAAGAGACCCAGTACTTC
TRBD1	TRBV20-1	.	TRBJ2-1	CSARDVGTDNEQFF	TGCAGTGCTAGAGACGTCGGGACAGACAATGAGCAGTTCTTC
.	TRBV12-3/TRBV12-4	.	TRBJ2-3	CATGTRRYTQYF	TGTGCCACTGGGACCAGACGTTATACGCAGTATTTT
TRBD2	TRBV6-8	.	TRBJ2-2	CASTGGWSSGGAFTGELFF	TGTGCCAGCACGGGCGGGTGGTCTAGCGGGGGGGCCTTCACCGGGGAGCTGTTTTTT
.	TRBV25-1	.	TRBJ2-2	CASSETARGNTGELFF	TGTGCCAGCAGTGAAACGGCCAGGGGCAACACCGGGGAGCTGTTTTTT
TRBD1	TRBV12-5	.	TRBJ2-1	CASGSTRDSLSVEQFF	TGTGCTAGTGGATCGACCCGGGACAGTCTGTCAGTTGAGCAGTTCTTC
.	TRBV27	.	TRBJ2-3	CASSLLASSLTDTQYF	TGTGCCAGCAGTTTACTGGCTAGCTCTCTCACAGATACGCAGTATTTT
TRBD2	TRBV5-1	.	TRBJ2-5	CASSLEVGGGSQETQYF	TGCGCCAGCAGCTTGGAGGTTGGCGGGGGGTCACAAGAGACCCAGTACTTC
.	TRBV7-2	.	TRBJ1-4	CASSLGGELGEKLFF	TGTGCCAGCAGCTTGGGGGGGGAGCTAGGAGAAAAACTGTTTTTT